One sample yielded the 13 T cell receptor beta chains listed below, sequenced in a study of beta chain features in type 1 diabetes. Points from the study as a whole: Within each of all four CD4+ subsets, Type 1 diabetes patients had TCRB CDR3s that were moderately but significantly shorter.

These receptors' targets are unknown. cDNA synthesis used the whole RNA isolate, giving expressed TCRB sequences. Profiling relied on immunoSEQ multiplex PCR, and the TCRdb table lists in-frame clones only, not all of them. Of under 350,000 clones listed, approximately 25% were seen once; the top ten hold around 0.012%. The specimen was naive CD4+ T cells from blood. These TCRs come from a woman in her thirties with type 1 diabetes.

This clone came up a few times. The chain combines TRBV5-1 with TRBJ2-1, with unresolved D. The ends were cut back, 1 base at V and 1 base at J, with 6 bases in the middle. The CDR3 length is 14 residues. The germline gives CDR1 SGHRS, CDR2 YFSETQ. The CDR3: CASSLTESYNEQFF. Written as DNA, the CDR3 is TGCGCCAGCAGCTTGACAGAATCCTACAATGAGCAGTTCTTC. Supplemented by reference TRBV5-1 and TRBJ2-1, the full variable domain reads KAGVTQTPRYLIKTRGQQVTLSCSPISGHRSVSWYQQTPGQGLQFLFEYFSETQRNKGNFPGRFSGRQFSNSRSEMNVSTLELGDSALYLCASSLTESYNEQFFGPGTRLTVL.

In this sample, this clone turned up a few times. The chain joins TRBV7-3 to TRBJ2-1; D perhaps matches TRBD2 (6 bases). The germline CDR1 and CDR2 sequences are SGHTA and FQGTGA. The CDR3 consists of 15 residues. Trimming shortened V by 1 base and J by 7 bases, and 14 bases separated the two germline ends. As DNA, the CDR3 is TGTGCCAGCAGCTTAAGGAGGGATGGGAAAAATGAGCAGTTCTTC. It codes for CASSLRRDGKNEQFF.

The chain carries TRBV9 and TRBJ2-3; 15 bases are shared with TRBD2. The CDR3 contains 16 residues. The J segment lost 4 bases and the V segment lost 4 bases, leaving 4 bases of the junction unmatched. Germline V gene data show CDR1 as SGDLS and CDR2 as YYNGEE. The CDR3 spells CASSMGLAGGPDTQYF. CDR3 nucleotides: TGTGCCAGCAGCATGGGACTAGCGGGAGGCCCAGATACGCAGTATTTT. The full variable domain, completed using reference TRBV9 and TRBJ2-3, is DSGVTQTPKHLITATGQRVTLRCSPRSGDLSVYWYQQSLDQGLQFLIQYYNGEERAKGNILERFSAQQFPDLHSELNLSSLELGDSALYFCASSMGLAGGPDTQYFGPGTRLTVL.

The CDR3 DNA follows: TGTGCCAGCAGTTCGCCGGGACAGGGGATTGGCACTGAAGCTTTCTTT. Translating gives CASSSPGQGIGTEAFF. This chain uses TRBV28 with TRBJ1-1, with TRBD1 identical over 10 bases. Germline lookup yields CDR1 MDHEN and CDR2 SYDVKM. Unmatched junction bases numbered 9, after V lost 4 bases and J lost 4 bases. The CDR3 runs 16 residues.

This clone appeared a few times. CDR3 nucleotide sequence: TGTGCCAGCTCTCCCCCCCAGACAGGGTGGTACAATGAGCAGTTCTTC. It codes for CASSPPQTGWYNEQFF. The rearrangement joins TRBV18 to TRBJ2-1, with 7 bases lining up with TRBD1. The germline V gene encodes CDR1 KGHSH and CDR2 LQKENI. The CDR3 runs to 16 residues. Losses at the gene ends were 6 bases for V and 4 bases for J; bases not matched to a gene: 12.

The V call is TRBV27, the J call TRBJ2-1; a possible D gene is TRBD1 (6 bases). V lost 6 bases, J lost 0 bases, and 9 bases lay in between. Germline CDR1 is MNHEY and CDR2 is SMNVEV (reference sequence). This CDR3 spans 14 amino acids. The CDR3 sequence: CASRGAGSYNEQFF. CDR3 in DNA: TGTGCCAGCAGGGGGGCGGGCTCCTACAATGAGCAGTTCTTC.

J is TRBJ2-3 and V is TRBV7-9; D is perhaps TRBD2 (6 bases). The CDR3 is 16 amino acids. Trimming shortened V by 4 bases and J by 2 bases, and 16 bases separated the two germline ends. CDR1 is SEHNR, CDR2 FQNEAQ, per germline (reference sequence). CDR3 residues: CASSSLLGLTTDTQYF. CDR3 DNA: TGTGCCAGCAGCTCCTTGTTGGGACTTACCACAGATACGCAGTATTTT.

This clone was observed a handful of times. V is TRBV30 and J is TRBJ1-2, with 8 bases identical to TRBD1. The V segment lost 5 bases and the J segment 2 bases; nucleotides outside the gene matches: 7. The CDR3 contains 14 residues. Germline CDR1 is GTSNPN and CDR2 is SVGIG (reference sequence). DNA for the CDR3: TGTGCCTGGGGCCCCAGGACAGGGAACTATGGCTACACCTTC. This codes for CAWGPRTGNYGYTF.

The rearrangement uses TRBV5-4 and TRBJ1-4; weak D call: TRBD1 (5 bases). Germline CDR1 SGHNT, CDR2 YYREEE (reference sequence). Deletions cut 0 bases from V and 8 bases from J, with 14 bases between. The CDR3 contains 15 residues. The CDR3 region has the DNA TGTGCCAGCAGCTTGGCAGGTGGGGCTGACGAAAAACTGTTTTTT. This sequence encodes CASSLAGGADEKLFF.

The V gene is TRBV30, the J gene TRBJ2-5; D possibly corresponds to TRBD2 (5 bases). The CDR3 contains 13 residues. The V end lost 0 bases, the J end lost 5 bases, and 10 bases lay between the germline ends. CDR1 is GTSNPN, CDR2 SVGIG, per germline (reference sequence). The CDR3 DNA sequence: TGTGCCTGGAGTGTCCGGGGATCGGAGACCCAGTACTTC. It codes for CAWSVRGSETQYF.

This clone was found a few times. The chain is built from TRBV30 and TRBJ1-2; D uncertain. V was shortened by 2 bases and J by 8 bases, with 15 bases between the two germline ends. Germline assignment: CDR1 GTSNPN and CDR2 SVGIG (reference sequence). The CDR3 has 13 residues. CDR3 region: CAWSTLLGLGYTF. CDR3 sequence (DNA): TGTGCCTGGAGTACGCTCCTCGGGTTGGGCTACACCTTC.

This clone was detected a few times. The chain combines TRBV29-1 with TRBJ2-3, with TRBD1 as a possible D gene (6 bases). CDR3 length: 14 residues. V was shortened by 6 bases and J by 6 bases, with 19 bases between the two germline ends. Germline V gene lookup returns CDR1 SQVTM and CDR2 ANQGSEA. DNA for the CDR3: TGCAGCGTCGCCATGGACAGCAATCGTGATACGCAGTATTTT. It translates to CSVAMDSNRDTQYF.

This chain connects TRBV19 to TRBJ2-3; 13 nucleotides align to TRBD2. This CDR3 has 13 residues. Germline V gene lookup returns CDR1 LNHDA and CDR2 SQIVND (reference sequence). V shed 6 bases, J shed 10 bases, and the junction held 4 bases outside the gene matches. The CDR3 reads CASSQLAGGPQYF. Written as DNA, the CDR3 is TGTGCCAGTAGCCAACTAGCGGGAGGGCCGCAGTATTTT.